This T cell receptor beta chain is drawn from a study of blood T cell repertoires in COVID-19. About the research overall: Collection of acute and convalescent COVID-19 samples took place in the United States, Italy and Spain.

Everyone who took part was roughly 18 to 89 years old, and they came from about 25 US areas. Among Cohort 3 donors, those recovered had two negative PCRs, clearance, or symptom resolution. A single count supports this clone. V lost 6 bases to trimming and J lost 8 bases, with 19 bases between them. The length of the CDR3 is 13 residues. CDR1 and CDR2 from the germline V gene are GTSNPN and SVGIG (reference sequence). Original data processing: Reference gene primer amplification yielded estimated nucleated cell counts. Sequenced by immunoSEQ multiplex PCR; TCRdb stores in-frame clones only, minus some. That table supplies the V and J calls and clone size; D and trimming were determined from the DNA. The sample has roughly 150,000 clones; 80% are singletons.

Sequenced material: PBMCs or T cells enriched from blood (not recorded which). V usage is TRBV30 and J usage is TRBJ1-2, with a weak D call TRBD1 (6 bases). This sequence originates from a man in his forties or fifties who had recovered from COVID-19. The CDR3 region is CACAGGAYRGYTF. The CDR3 DNA follows: TGTGCCTGCGCCGGGGGGGCGTATCGGGGCTACACCTTC.